The 21 T cell receptor beta chains below all came from one sample that was sequenced in a study of blood T cell repertoires in COVID-19. The protocol was immunoSEQ multiplex PCR, while the TCRdb copy is restricted to in-frame clones and leaves out a portion. The sample consists of around 200,000 clones, roughly nine tenths of them appearing once. The sequenced sample consisted of peripheral blood. The source is a man between 65 and 85 years old with active or convalescent COVID-19.

Here the CDR3 reads CASSPTTGGVGYTEAFF. The CDR3 coding sequence is TGTGCCAGCAGCCCCACTACAGGGGGCGTGGGGTACACTGAAGCTTTCTTT. J is TRBJ1-1 and V is TRBV14; 9 nucleotides align to TRBD1. Germline V gene data show CDR1 as SGHDN and CDR2 as FVKESK. Losses at the gene ends were 4 bases for V and 3 bases for J; bases not matched to a gene: 12. There are 17 residues in the CDR3.

The chain uses TRBV18 and TRBJ2-1, with 8 bases that match TRBD1. In germline, CDR1 is KGHSH, CDR2 LQKENI. The CDR3 length is 15 residues. V lost 5 bases to trimming and J lost 0 bases; unmatched junction nucleotides: 3. The CDR3 DNA is TGTGCCAGCTCAACCGGGACAGGCTCCTACAATGAGCAGTTCTTC. Translating it yields CASSTGTGSYNEQFF. Complete variable domain (other parts from reference TRBV18 and TRBJ2-1): NAGVMQNPRHLVRRRGQEARLRCSPMKGHSHVYWYRQLPEEGLKFMVYLQKENIIDESGMPKERFSAEFPKEGPSILRIQQVVRGDSAAYFCASSTGTGSYNEQFFGPGTRLTVL.

The J gene is TRBJ2-5, the V gene TRBV28, with 10 bases fitting TRBD2. In germline, CDR1 is MDHEN, CDR2 SYDVKM. V was pared by 1 base and J by 5 bases, with 13 bases of the junction left unmatched. The CDR3 has 18 residues. DNA for the CDR3: TGTGCCAGCAGTTTATTTGGGCTAGCGGGAGTAGGGGGGGAGACCCAGTACTTC. Its protein is CASSLFGLAGVGGETQYF.

The sample holds one count of this clone. The rearrangement joins TRBV19 to TRBJ1-1, with D possibly being TRBD1 (5 bases). V was cut by 9 bases and J by 5 bases, with 16 bases left in between. The V gene's germline CDR1 is LNHDA and CDR2 SQIVND (reference sequence). The CDR3 loop spans 13 amino acids. As DNA, the CDR3 is TGTGCCAGCCTAAGATATGGGGGGACTGAAGCTTTCTTT. Its protein product is CASLRYGGTEAFF.

Written as DNA, the CDR3 is TGCGCCAGCAGTCCAGAAGCGGGACAGGGGCCAACTGAAGCTTTCTTT. Encoded protein: CASSPEAGQGPTEAFF. The genes are TRBV10-1 and TRBJ1-1, with 10 bases identical to TRBD1. CDR1 and CDR2 from the germline V gene are WNHNN and SYGVQD (reference sequence). Losses at the gene ends were 5 bases for V and 5 bases for J; bases not matched to a gene: 11. The CDR3 contains 16 residues.

The V call is TRBV18, the J call TRBJ1-1; no definite D call. The ends were cut back, 2 bases at V and 6 bases at J, with 7 bases in the middle. This CDR3 spans 12 amino acids. The germline CDR1 and CDR2 sequences are KGHSH and LQKENI. This CDR3 is CASSPGRAEAFF. The DNA of the CDR3 is TGTGCCAGCTCACCAGGGAGGGCTGAAGCTTTCTTT.

This clone was detected only a few times. The J gene is TRBJ2-7, the V gene TRBV28, with D possibly being TRBD2 (5 bases). Trimming removed 3 bases at V and 2 bases at J, with 14 bases between. Germline-derived CDR1 and CDR2 are MDHEN and SYDVKM. The CDR3 runs to 15 residues. This chain's CDR3 is CASSLVGLATYEQYF. The CDR3 DNA sequence: TGTGCCAGCAGTTTGGTCGGACTCGCCACCTACGAGCAGTACTTC.

The chain couples TRBV18 to TRBJ1-1; TRBD1 agrees at 9 bases. The CDR3 is made up of 15 amino acids. V gave up 4 bases and J gave up 1 base; unmatched junction bases: 4. Germline CDR1 KGHSH, CDR2 LQKENI. In DNA, the CDR3 is TGTGCCAGCTCACAACCGGGACAGGGGAACACTGAAGCTTTCTTT. Translating gives CASSQPGQGNTEAFF.

A few counts support this clone. The chain carries TRBV19 and TRBJ1-4, with a weak D call TRBD1 (5 bases). V lost 4 bases to trimming and J lost 10 bases, with 10 bases between them. The germline CDR1 and CDR2 sequences are LNHDA and SQIVND (reference sequence). CDR3 length equals 12 residues. CDR3 nucleotides: TGTGCCAGTAGTACCCAGGGTGGAAAACTGTTTTTT. Translating gives CASSTQGGKLFF.

This clone occurred once. The rearrangement uses TRBV18 and TRBJ2-5; 14 bases line up with TRBD2. In germline, CDR1 is KGHSH, CDR2 LQKENI. V dropped 4 bases and J dropped 5; count of bases not matched to a gene: 12. The CDR3 loop spans 18 amino acids. The CDR3 DNA reads as TGTGCCAGCTCACTGAGGGGACTAGCGGGAGCCCCTGGGGAGACCCAGTACTTC. Translation gives CASSLRGLAGAPGETQYF.

This clone was picked up a small number of times. J is TRBJ2-2 and V is TRBV4-1, with a weak D call TRBD1 (6 bases). V gave up 4 bases and J gave up 2 bases, with 14 bases separating them. Germline CDR1 MGHRA, CDR2 YSYEKL. This CDR3 is 16 amino acids long. The CDR3 DNA reads TGCGCCAGCAGCCCCCGCGGACAGATAAACACCGGGGAGCTGTTTTTT. This gives the protein CASSPRGQINTGELFF.

Only one count was recorded for this clone. This chain links TRBV9 with TRBJ2-7, with 9 bases identical to TRBD2. The CDR3 consists of 16 residues. Germline V gives CDR1 SGDLS, CDR2 YYNGEE. Germline trimming cut 4 bases from V and 1 base from J; bases unmatched to any gene: 9. The CDR3 sequence is CASSPQGGGVSYEQYF. The CDR3 nucleotides are TGTGCCAGCAGCCCCCAGGGCGGGGGGGTTTCCTACGAGCAGTACTTC.

There are a few counts of this clone. The chain carries TRBV3-1 (or the pseudogene TRBV3-2) and TRBJ1-1; D perhaps matches TRBD1 (5 bases). Germline lookup yields CDR1 LGHDT and CDR2 YNNKEL (reference sequence). Trimming pared 0 bases from V and 2 bases from J, leaving 7 bases between. The CDR3 is 14 amino acids. The CDR3 nucleotides are TGTGCCAGCAGCCAAGACCAGGGAAACACTGAAGCTTTCTTT. As protein: CASSQDQGNTEAFF.

The chain uses TRBV7-2 and TRBJ2-3, with 11 bases fitting TRBD2. Germline V gene sequence: CDR1 SGHTA, CDR2 FQGNSA. J was trimmed by 2 bases and V by 6 bases; bases with no gene match: 4. The CDR3 totals 15 residues. CDR3 region: CASSPSGRYTDTQYF. The CDR3 coding sequence is TGTGCCAGCAGTCCTAGCGGGAGGTACACAGATACGCAGTATTTT.

The chain is built from TRBV7-2 and TRBJ1-5; possible D gene TRBD1, 6 bases. The CDR3 totals 17 residues. CDR1 is SGHTA and CDR2 is FQGNSA in the germline V gene. V gave up 5 bases and J gave up 8 bases, with 25 bases separating them. The CDR3 reads CASSRAGVGRGLEPQHF. As DNA, the CDR3 is TGTGCCAGCAGCCGCGCCGGAGTGGGCAGGGGCCTTGAGCCCCAGCATTTT.

The rearrangement links TRBV7-2 to TRBJ1-5; D is ambiguous. Germline assignment: CDR1 SGHTA and CDR2 FQGNSA. CDR3 length equals 15 residues. V was cut by 5 bases and J by 2 bases, with 13 bases left in between. CDR3 region: CASSLDNLGNQPQHF. For the CDR3, the DNA is TGTGCCAGCAGCCTAGACAATTTGGGCAATCAGCCCCAGCATTTT. The full variable domain, in which reference TRBV7-2 and TRBJ1-5 provide the parts outside the CDR3, is GAGVSQSPSNKVTEKGKDVELRCDPISGHTALYWYRQSLGQGLEFLIYFQGNSAPDKSGLPSDRFSAERTGGSVSTLTIQRTQQEDSAVYLCASSLDNLGNQPQHFGDGTRLSIL.

This chain links TRBV5-4 with TRBJ2-7; TRBD2 aligns across 11 bases. Trimming removed 3 bases from V and 4 bases from J; junction bases left unmatched: 6. CDR3 length: 15 amino acids. In germline, CDR1 is SGHNT, CDR2 YYREEE (reference sequence). CDR3 sequence reads: CASSSPGLAEYEQYF. In DNA form, the CDR3 reads TGTGCCAGCAGCTCACCGGGACTAGCGGAGTACGAGCAGTACTTC.

This chain joins TRBV2 and TRBJ1-6; weak D call: TRBD1 (6 bases). CDR1 is SNHLY and CDR2 is FYNNEI in the germline V gene. This CDR3 spans 16 amino acids. With 7 bases removed from V and 8 bases from J, the gap between germline ends came to 21 bases. CDR3 coding DNA: TGTGCCAGCAACCGGGACATTCAATGGAAGGATTCACCCCTCCACTTT. This codes for CASNRDIQWKDSPLHF. The full variable domain, completed using reference TRBV2 and TRBJ1-6, is EPEVTQTPSHQVTQMGQEVILRCVPISNHLYFYWYRQILGQKVEFLVSFYNNEISEKSEIFDDQFSVERPDGSNFTLKIRSTKLEDSAMYFCASNRDIQWKDSPLHFGNGTRLTVT.

The chain uses TRBV7-2 and TRBJ2-1; 7 nucleotides line up with TRBD2. CDR1 and CDR2 (germline): SGHTA, FQGNSA. CDR3 length: 20 amino acids. V lost 0 bases, J lost 8 bases, and 22 bases stayed unmatched. The CDR3 reads CASSLAAVVVEAGVPDEQFF. As DNA, the CDR3 is TGTGCCAGCAGCTTAGCGGCGGTTGTCGTCGAGGCGGGAGTTCCCGATGAGCAGTTCTTC.

The chain carries TRBV19 and TRBJ1-5, with 7 positions matching TRBD1. V lost 6 bases and J lost 5; bases outside the gene matches: 4. Germline V gives CDR1 LNHDA, CDR2 SQIVND (reference sequence). This CDR3 is 13 amino acids long. CDR3 in DNA: TGTGCCAGTAGCCCCGACAGGGATCAGCCCCAGCATTTT. It is translated as CASSPDRDQPQHF. The whole variable domain, remainder taken from reference TRBV19 and TRBJ1-5, is DGGITQSPKYLFRKEGQNVTLSCEQNLNHDAMYWYRQDPGQGLRLIYYSQIVNDFQKGDIAEGYSVSREKKESFPLTVTSAQKNPTAFYLCASSPDRDQPQHFGDGTRLSIL.

This clone was observed a single time. The chain carries TRBV4-3 and TRBJ1-2, with 8 bases matching TRBD1. V gave up 3 bases and J gave up 7 bases; unmatched junction bases: 4. The CDR3 has 13 amino acids. Germline V gives CDR1 LGHNA, CDR2 YSLEER. In DNA, the CDR3 is TGCGCCAGCAGCCACAACAGGGGGGGTGGCTACACCTTC. Amino acid sequence: CASSHNRGGGYTF.